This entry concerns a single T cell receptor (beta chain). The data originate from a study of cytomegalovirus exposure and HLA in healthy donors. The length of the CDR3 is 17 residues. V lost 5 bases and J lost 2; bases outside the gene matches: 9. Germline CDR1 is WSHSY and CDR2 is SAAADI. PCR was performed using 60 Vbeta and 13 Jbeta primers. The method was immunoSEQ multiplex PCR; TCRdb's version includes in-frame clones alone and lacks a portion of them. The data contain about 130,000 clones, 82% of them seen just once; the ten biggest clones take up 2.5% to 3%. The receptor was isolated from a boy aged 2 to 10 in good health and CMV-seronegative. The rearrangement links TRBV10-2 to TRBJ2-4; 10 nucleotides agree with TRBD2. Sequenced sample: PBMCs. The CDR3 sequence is CASSWGGSGGTKNIQYF. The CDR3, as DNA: TGCGCCAGCAGTTGGGGGGGTAGCGGGGGGACCAAAAACATTCAGTACTTC.